The 18 T cell receptor beta chains presented below share a single source sample, sequenced in a study of response to subunit inactivated influenza vaccine. From the RT-PCR reads, TCRdb called clonotypes with MiXCR, one entry per CDR3 protein. Of 450,000 to 500,000 distinct CDR3 sequences in the sample, approximately 9.9% were seen once. The source was PBMCs from blood, collected roughly 6 weeks after vaccination. Receptors were obtained from a man aged 50-60 years who received an inactivated influenza vaccine.

This clonotype was seen at least ten times. This sequence joins TRBV5-5 and TRBJ1-2; D gene ambiguous. V was trimmed by 0 bases and J by 4 bases, leaving 13 bases between them. The CDR3 covers 15 residues. Looked up from germline, CDR1 is SGHKS and CDR2 is YYEKEE (reference sequence). The CDR3 loop reads CASSLVQDWVYGYTF. Written as DNA, the CDR3 is TGTGCCAGCAGCTTGGTCCAGGATTGGGTCTATGGCTACACCTTC. Filled out from reference TRBV5-5 and TRBJ1-2, the complete variable domain reads DAGVTQSPTHLIKTRGQQVTLRCSPISGHKSVSWYQQVLGQGPQFIFQYYEKEERGRGNFPDRFSARQFPNYSSELNVNALLLGDSALYLCASSLVQDWVYGYTFGSGTRLTVV.

J is TRBJ2-5 and V is TRBV3-1, with 7 bases lining up with TRBD2. This CDR3 comprises 15 residues. Germline CDR1 is LGHDT and CDR2 is YNNKEL (reference sequence). J lost 3 bases, V lost 2 bases, and 6 bases had no gene match. CDR3 amino acids: CASSQLPREKETQYF. Here the CDR3 DNA reads TGTGCCAGCAGCCAACTACCGCGGGAGAAAGAGACCCAGTACTTC.

This clonotype came up many times. The genes are TRBV10-2 and TRBJ1-1; D remains unclear. The CDR3 runs to 12 residues. Germline V gene sequence: CDR1 WSHSY, CDR2 SAAADI. Deletions cut 6 bases from V and 6 bases from J, with 11 bases between. The CDR3 sequence is CASRRADSEAFF. In DNA, the CDR3 is TGCGCCAGCAGAAGGGCCGATTCTGAAGCTTTCTTT.

This clonotype has only one observation. This chain connects TRBV6-2 or TRBV6-3 to TRBJ2-6; D is possibly TRBD1 (6 bases). CDR1 MNHEY and CDR2 SVGEGT come from the germline V gene. Trimming left V 6 bases short and J 0 bases short, with 21 bases between. This CDR3 is built from 19 residues. Here the CDR3 reads CASSLLPGHPYSGANVLTF. The DNA for the CDR3 is TGTGCCAGCAGCCTCCTCCCGGGACACCCGTACTCTGGGGCCAACGTCCTGACTTTC.

At least ten counts were recorded for this clonotype. The chain carries TRBV9 and TRBJ1-5, with D unresolved. This CDR3 is 14 amino acids long. Trimming left V 0 bases short and J 0 bases short, with 4 bases between. CDR1 and CDR2 (germline): SGDLS, YYNGEE. The CDR3 DNA follows: TGTGCCAGCAGCGTAGGGTATAGCAATCAGCCCCAGCATTTT. This translates into CASSVGYSNQPQHF.

Only a few counts were recorded for this clonotype. The chain joins TRBV7-2 to TRBJ2-7; a weak D match, TRBD2 (7 bases). V lost 5 bases to trimming and J lost 6 bases, with 17 bases between them. The CDR3 extends over 14 amino acids. CDR1 is SGHTA, CDR2 FQGNSA, per germline. CDR3 sequence: CASSPQGRVAEQYF. The CDR3 coding sequence is TGTGCCAGCAGCCCGCAGGGGAGGGTCGCCGAGCAGTACTTC.

The chain joins TRBV30 to TRBJ2-1; perhaps D is TRBD1 or TRBD2 (5 bases each). The CDR3 consists of 12 residues. Germline CDR1 is GTSNPN and CDR2 is SVGIG (reference sequence). The germline V and J ends were trimmed by 0 bases and 10 bases, with 10 bases remaining between them. The CDR3 DNA sequence: TGTGCCTGGAGTGTACAGTGGGACGAGCAGTTCTTC. Protein sequence: CAWSVQWDEQFF.

The CDR3 nucleotides read TGTGCCAGCAGCTTAGGAAGTAATAGCAATCAGCCCCAGCATTTT. Protein sequence: CASSLGSNSNQPQHF. The chain is built from TRBV7-8 and TRBJ1-5; D is uncertain. Germline CDR1 and CDR2: SGHVS and FQNEAQ. The CDR3 has 15 residues. V was shortened by 1 base and J by 0 bases, with 7 bases between the two germline ends.

In its sample, this clonotype was seen a few times. J is TRBJ1-1 and V is TRBV9; no clear D gene. The V end lost 4 bases, the J end lost 6 bases, and 22 bases lay between the germline ends. The germline V gene encodes CDR1 SGDLS and CDR2 YYNGEE. The CDR3 covers 16 residues. CDR3 sequence (DNA): TGTGCCAGCAGCCCAATCCCCGGACGTTTGAGCCCTGAAGCTTTCTTT. Its protein product is CASSPIPGRLSPEAFF.

The gene calls are TRBV11-2 and TRBJ2-1, with TRBD2 identical over 7 bases. J was trimmed by 1 base and V by 1 base; bases with no gene match: 7. Germline CDR1 reads SGHAT; CDR2 reads FQNNGV. There are 17 residues in the CDR3. The CDR3 spells CASSLVGRERSYNEQFF. The CDR3 DNA reads as TGTGCCAGCAGCTTAGTGGGGCGGGAGAGGTCCTACAATGAGCAGTTCTTC.

This chain connects TRBV28 to TRBJ2-3, with TRBD1 matching 8 bases. The V and J ends lost 5 bases and 4 bases, in that order; junction bases with no gene match: 11. The CDR3 runs 16 residues. Germline lookup yields CDR1 MDHEN and CDR2 SYDVKM. The CDR3 DNA is TGTGCCAGCAGTCCCCGGACAGGGACATCGGCAGATACGCAGTATTTT. It yields the protein CASSPRTGTSADTQYF.

A few counts support this clonotype. The chain links TRBV12-3 or TRBV12-4 to TRBJ2-1; D is possibly TRBD1 or TRBD2 (6 bases each). The germline V and J ends were trimmed by 2 bases and 9 bases, with 11 bases remaining between them. This CDR3 is built from 13 residues. CDR3 nucleotides: TGTGCCAGCAGTTTAAGGGGGGCGGGTGAGCAGTTCTTC. Translating it yields CASSLRGAGEQFF.

The CDR3 nucleotides are TGTGCCAGCAATGGCGGGGCCAAAAACTACAATGAGCAGTTCTTC. Protein product: CASNGGAKNYNEQFF. The chain has TRBV2 and TRBJ2-1; D possibly corresponds to TRBD2 (6 bases). This CDR3 region has 15 residues. Germline lookup yields CDR1 SNHLY and CDR2 FYNNEI. Trimming took 7 bases from V and 3 from J, leaving 16 bases between them.

This clonotype turned up a few times. This sequence joins TRBV18 and TRBJ2-7; 9 bases fit TRBD1. Germline V gene sequence: CDR1 KGHSH, CDR2 LQKENI. The CDR3 is 16 amino acids. J lost 4 bases, V lost 4 bases, and 11 bases had no gene match. The CDR3 DNA follows: TGTGCCAGCTCACGCGGTTTCCGGGACAGGGAATACGAGCAGTACTTC. Protein sequence: CASSRGFRDREYEQYF.

Ten or more counts support this clonotype. This sequence joins TRBV15 and TRBJ2-7; D may be TRBD1 (6 bases). This CDR3 has 14 amino acids. Germline CDR1 reads LNHNV; CDR2 reads YYDKDF (reference sequence). V lost 0 bases to trimming and J lost 3 bases, with 9 bases between them. CDR3 loop: CATSRDPQGYEQYF. DNA of the CDR3: TGTGCCACCAGCAGAGATCCACAGGGCTACGAGCAGTACTTC.

The V call is TRBV5-6, the J call TRBJ1-1, with 7 nucleotides matching TRBD1. Germline-derived CDR1 and CDR2 are SGHDT and YYEEEE. The CDR3 sequence is 15 residues long. V gave up 5 bases and J gave up 6 bases; unmatched junction bases: 13. The CDR3 loop reads CASRPQQGIFSEAFF. The CDR3, as DNA: TGTGCCAGCAGACCCCAACAGGGGATCTTCTCTGAAGCTTTCTTT.

This chain uses TRBV5-1 with TRBJ2-1; D ambiguous. The CDR3 contains 13 residues. Trimming pared 1 base from V and 5 bases from J, leaving 7 bases between. Germline CDR1 and CDR2: SGHRS and YFSETQ. The CDR3: CASSLMADNEQFF. The CDR3 DNA is TGCGCCAGCAGCTTGATGGCTGACAATGAGCAGTTCTTC.

This clonotype was seen a handful of times. This chain connects TRBV20-1 to TRBJ1-5, with TRBD1 matching 7 bases. This CDR3 has 15 amino acids. Germline CDR1 is DFQATT and CDR2 is SNEGSKA (reference sequence). V shed 6 bases, J shed 0 bases, and the junction held 8 bases outside the gene matches. CDR3 in DNA: TGCAGTGCCTCTCCGGGACAGTATAGCAATCAGCCCCAGCATTTT. This translates into CSASPGQYSNQPQHF.